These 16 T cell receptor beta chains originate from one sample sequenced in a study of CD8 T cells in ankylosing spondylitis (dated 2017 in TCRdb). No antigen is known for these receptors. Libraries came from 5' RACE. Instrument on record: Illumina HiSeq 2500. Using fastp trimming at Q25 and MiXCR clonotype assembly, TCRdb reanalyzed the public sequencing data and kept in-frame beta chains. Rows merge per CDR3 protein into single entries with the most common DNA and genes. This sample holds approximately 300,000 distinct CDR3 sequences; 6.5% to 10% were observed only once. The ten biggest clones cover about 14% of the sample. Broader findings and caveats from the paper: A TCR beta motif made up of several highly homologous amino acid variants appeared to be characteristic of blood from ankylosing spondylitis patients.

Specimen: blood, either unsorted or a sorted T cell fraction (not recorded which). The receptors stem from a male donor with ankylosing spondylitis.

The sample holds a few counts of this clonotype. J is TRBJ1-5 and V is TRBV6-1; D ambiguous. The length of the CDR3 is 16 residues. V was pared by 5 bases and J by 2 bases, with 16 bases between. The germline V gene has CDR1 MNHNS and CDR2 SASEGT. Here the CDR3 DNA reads TGTGCCAGCAGTCGCCACCCAAAGTGGGGCAATCAGCCCCAGCATTTT. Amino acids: CASSRHPKWGNQPQHF.

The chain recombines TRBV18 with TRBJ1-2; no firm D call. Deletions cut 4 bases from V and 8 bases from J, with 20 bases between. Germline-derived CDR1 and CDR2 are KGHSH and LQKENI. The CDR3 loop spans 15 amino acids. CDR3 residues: CASSRDAEGRMGYTF. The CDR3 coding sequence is TGTGCCAGCTCACGAGACGCCGAGGGCCGCATGGGCTACACCTTC.

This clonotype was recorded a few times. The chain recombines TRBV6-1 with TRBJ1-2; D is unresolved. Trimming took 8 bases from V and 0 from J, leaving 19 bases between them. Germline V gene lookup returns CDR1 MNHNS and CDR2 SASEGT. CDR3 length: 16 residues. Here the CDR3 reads CASRLGRRVANYGYTF. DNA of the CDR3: TGTGCCAGCCGGCTGGGGAGGAGGGTAGCTAACTATGGCTACACCTTC.

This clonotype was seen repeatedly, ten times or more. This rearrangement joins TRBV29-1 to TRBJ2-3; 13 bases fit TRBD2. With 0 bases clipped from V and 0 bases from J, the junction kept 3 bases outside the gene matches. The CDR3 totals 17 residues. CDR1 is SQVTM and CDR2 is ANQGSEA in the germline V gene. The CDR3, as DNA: TGCAGCGTTGAAGATCGGACTAGCGGGAGCAGCACAGATACGCAGTATTTT. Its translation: CSVEDRTSGSSTDTQYF.

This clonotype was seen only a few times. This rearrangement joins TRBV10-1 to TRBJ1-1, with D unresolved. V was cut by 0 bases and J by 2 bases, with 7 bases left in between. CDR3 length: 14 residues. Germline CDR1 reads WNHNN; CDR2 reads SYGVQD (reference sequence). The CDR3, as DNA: TGCGCCAGCAGTGAGTCCGACCGTAACACTGAAGCTTTCTTT. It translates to CASSESDRNTEAFF.

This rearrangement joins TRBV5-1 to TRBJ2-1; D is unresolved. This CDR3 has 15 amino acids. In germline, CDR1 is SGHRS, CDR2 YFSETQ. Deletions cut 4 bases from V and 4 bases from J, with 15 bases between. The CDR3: CASSASGVHYNEQFF. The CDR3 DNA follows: TGCGCCAGCAGCGCCTCGGGTGTCCATTACAATGAGCAGTTCTTC.

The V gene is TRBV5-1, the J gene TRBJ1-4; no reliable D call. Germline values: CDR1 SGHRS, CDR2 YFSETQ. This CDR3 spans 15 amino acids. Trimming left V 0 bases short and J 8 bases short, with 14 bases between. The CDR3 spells CASSLEVSGGEKLFF. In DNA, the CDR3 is TGCGCCAGCAGCTTGGAAGTTTCGGGCGGCGAAAAACTGTTTTTT.

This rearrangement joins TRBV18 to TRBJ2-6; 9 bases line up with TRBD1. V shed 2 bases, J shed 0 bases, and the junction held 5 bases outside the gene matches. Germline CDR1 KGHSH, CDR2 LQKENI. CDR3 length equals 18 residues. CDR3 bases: TGTGCCAGCTCACCATTGGACAGGGGTTTCTCTGGGGCCAACGTCCTGACTTTC. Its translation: CASSPLDRGFSGANVLTF.

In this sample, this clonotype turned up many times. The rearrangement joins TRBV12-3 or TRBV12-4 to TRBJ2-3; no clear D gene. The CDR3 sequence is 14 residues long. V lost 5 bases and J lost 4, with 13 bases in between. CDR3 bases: TGTGCCAGCAGTACCCTGACCAAGGCAGATACGCAGTATTTT. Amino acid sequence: CASSTLTKADTQYF.

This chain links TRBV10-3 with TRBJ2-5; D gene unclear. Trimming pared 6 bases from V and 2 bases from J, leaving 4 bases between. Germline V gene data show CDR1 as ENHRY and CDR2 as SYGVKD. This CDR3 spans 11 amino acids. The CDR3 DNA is TGTGCCATCAGAGGACAAGAGACCCAGTACTTC. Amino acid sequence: CAIRGQETQYF.

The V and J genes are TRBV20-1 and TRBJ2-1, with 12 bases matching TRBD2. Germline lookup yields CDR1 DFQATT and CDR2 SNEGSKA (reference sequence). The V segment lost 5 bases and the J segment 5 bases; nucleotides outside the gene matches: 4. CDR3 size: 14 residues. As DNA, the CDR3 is TGCAGTGCTGAACTAGCGGGAGGACACAATGAGCAGTTCTTC. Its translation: CSAELAGGHNEQFF.

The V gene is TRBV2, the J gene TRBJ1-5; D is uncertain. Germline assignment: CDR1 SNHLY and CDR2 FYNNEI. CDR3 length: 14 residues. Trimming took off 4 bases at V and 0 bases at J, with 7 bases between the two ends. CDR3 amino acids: CASSATYSNQPQHF. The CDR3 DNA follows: TGTGCCAGCAGTGCCACGTATAGCAATCAGCCCCAGCATTTT.

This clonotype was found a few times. CDR3 sequence: CSVLYGGQPQHF. The CDR3 DNA is TGCAGCGTACTCTACGGCGGTCAGCCCCAGCATTTT. J is TRBJ1-5 and V is TRBV29-1; no clear D. CDR1 is SQVTM and CDR2 is ANQGSEA in the germline V gene. The CDR3 is made up of 12 amino acids. With 6 bases removed from V and 6 bases from J, the gap between germline ends came to 12 bases. Looking up the rest from reference TRBV29-1 and TRBJ1-5 gives the full variable domain: SAVISQKPSRDICQRGTSLTIQCQVDSQVTMMFWYRQQPGQSLTLIATANQGSEATYESGFVIDKFPISRPNLTFSTLTVSNMSPEDSSIYLCSVLYGGQPQHFGDGTRLSIL.

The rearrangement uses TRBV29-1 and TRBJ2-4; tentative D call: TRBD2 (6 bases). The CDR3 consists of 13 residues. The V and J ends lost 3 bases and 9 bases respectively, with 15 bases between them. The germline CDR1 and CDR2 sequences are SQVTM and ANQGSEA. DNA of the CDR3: TGCAGCGTTGAGAAGGAGGCGGAGGGCATTCAGTACTTC. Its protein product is CSVEKEAEGIQYF. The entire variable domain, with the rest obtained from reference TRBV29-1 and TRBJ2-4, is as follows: SAVISQKPSRDICQRGTSLTIQCQVDSQVTMMFWYRQQPGQSLTLIATANQGSEATYESGFVIDKFPISRPNLTFSTLTVSNMSPEDSSIYLCSVEKEAEGIQYFGAGTRLSVL.

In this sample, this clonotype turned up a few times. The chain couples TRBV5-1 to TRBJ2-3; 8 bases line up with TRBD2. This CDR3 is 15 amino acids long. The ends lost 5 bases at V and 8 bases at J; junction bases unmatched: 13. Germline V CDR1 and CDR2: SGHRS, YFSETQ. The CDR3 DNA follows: TGCGCCAGCAGTTCTCCAAGCGGGAGTAAATTTACGCAGTATTTT. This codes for CASSSPSGSKFTQYF.

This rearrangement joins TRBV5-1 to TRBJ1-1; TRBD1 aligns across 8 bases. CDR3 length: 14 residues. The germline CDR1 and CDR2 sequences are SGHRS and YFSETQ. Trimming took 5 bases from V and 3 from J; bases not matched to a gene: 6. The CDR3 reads CASRLTQGDTEAFF. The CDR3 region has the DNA TGCGCCAGCAGACTGACACAGGGGGACACTGAAGCTTTCTTT.